One sample yielded the 11 T cell receptor beta chains listed below, sequenced in a study of tissue T cells after allogeneic stem cell transplantation. The time point: mouse harvest day 14 after allogeneic transplant. Each mouse received 10^7 T-cell-depleted marrow cells plus 10^6 splenic CD5+ T cells by tail vein. TCRdb's table, derived via immunoSEQ multiplex PCR, lists solely in-frame clones and lacks some. The sample lists under 9,000 clones; 30% to 35% were seen once. Sequenced sample: skin. Receptor source: a female BALB/c mouse given C57BL/6 T cells with graft-versus-host disease after an allogeneic hematopoietic cell transplant.

As concerns this clone: The gene names given are mouse names. The read ends 1 residue shy of where the CDR3 ends; the end is completed using the germline J gene. The chain joins TRBV3 to TRBJ2-3, with unresolved D. Between the trimmed V and J ends, which lost 5 bases and 0 bases, there was a span of 6 bases. The CDR3 is 13 residues long. The germline V gene encodes CDR1 SNHLY and CDR2 FYNGKV (reference sequence). The CDR3 reads CASSPSSAETLYF. CDR3 DNA, as far as it was read: TGTGCCAGCAGCCCCTCTAGTGCAGAAACGCTGTAT.

About this clone itself: Genes and germline are mouse. The CDR3 extends 1 residue past the end of the read, so its final part is completed from the germline J gene. This chain joins TRBV3 and TRBJ1-2; 9 bases line up with TRBD1. There are 13 residues in the CDR3. Losses at the gene ends were 5 bases for V and 3 bases for J; bases not matched to a gene: 1. Germline V gives CDR1 SNHLY, CDR2 FYNGKV (reference sequence). CDR3 bases read: TGTGCCAGCAGCCGGGACAGGGACTCCGACTACACC. Translating it yields CASSRDRDSDYT. The whole CDR3 sequence reads CASSRDRDSDYTF.

Concerning this clone: Gene names and germline match the mouse. The read ends 1 residue shy of where the CDR3 ends; the end is completed using the germline J gene. This rearrangement joins TRBV20 to TRBJ2-7, with TRBD2 matching over 7 bases. V lost 0 bases to trimming and J lost 0 bases; unmatched junction nucleotides: 2. Germline-derived CDR1 and CDR2 are GFQATS and STVNSAI. The CDR3 runs 14 residues. The CDR3 region is CGARDWGSSYEQYF. Incomplete CDR3 DNA: TGTGGTGCTAGGGACTGGGGGAGCTCCTATGAACAGTAC.

This clone is labeled medium-sized (0.01 to 0.1%). Gene names refer to mouse genes. The read is 1 residue too short to cover the CDR3 end, so that end is filled in from the germline J gene. The chain recombines TRBV26 with TRBJ2-5, with 11 nucleotides matching TRBD2. CDR3 length: 15 amino acids. Per germline, CDR1 KGHPV and CDR2 FQNQEV (reference sequence). V lost 6 bases to trimming and J lost 2 bases; unmatched junction nucleotides: 4. The sequenced part of the CDR3 DNA is TGTGCCAGCAGCCCAGACTGGGGGGGCCAAGACACCCAGTAC. Protein sequence: CASSPDWGGQDTQY. The whole CDR3 reads CASSPDWGGQDTQYF.

About this clone: Gene names denote mouse genes. The read terminates 1 residue before the CDR3 end, so the remaining end is supplied by the germline J gene. This chain joins TRBV26 and TRBJ2-7; 8 positions match TRBD1. The germline V gene has CDR1 KGHPV and CDR2 FQNQEV (reference sequence). The CDR3 loop spans 13 amino acids. Trimming took 3 bases from V and 4 from J; bases not matched to a gene: 2. The CDR3 spells CASSLQGAYEQYF. The sequenced part of the CDR3 DNA is TGTGCCAGCAGTCTCCAGGGGGCTTATGAACAGTAC.

About this clone itself: Genes here carry mouse names. Sequencing ends 1 residue short of the CDR3 end; the germline J gene provides the rest. The chain recombines TRBV2 with TRBJ2-1; D might be TRBD1 (5 bases). Germline CDR1 LGHNA, CDR2 YSYQKL. The CDR3 consists of 15 residues. V shed 0 bases and J shed 1 base, with 7 bases lying between them. The CDR3 bases that were read are TGTGCCAGCAGCCAAGAAGACAGAAACTATGCTGAGCAGTTC. It specifies CASSQEDRNYAEQF. The entire CDR3 reads CASSQEDRNYAEQFF.

In the case of this clone: The germline and genes are mouse ones. Sequencing ends 1 residue short of the CDR3 end; the germline J gene provides the rest. V is TRBV4 and J is TRBJ2-7; TRBD2 matches at 7 bases. This CDR3 has 14 residues. The germline CDR1 and CDR2 sequences are LGHDT and YNNKQL (reference sequence). V was clipped by 3 bases and J by 0 bases; unmatched bases: 2. CDR3 loop: CASSYWGSSYEQYF. CDR3 bases read: TGTGCCAGCAGCTACTGGGGGAGCTCCTATGAACAGTAC.

Concerning this clone itself: The genes and germline here are from mouse. With the read ending 1 residue before the CDR3 end, the germline J gene is used to fill in that end. J is TRBJ1-5 and V is TRBV26, with TRBD1 matching 9 bases. This CDR3 is built from 16 residues. Germline values: CDR1 KGHPV, CDR2 FQNQEV (reference sequence). J lost 3 bases, V lost 5 bases, and 8 bases had no gene match. CDR3 bases read: TGTGCCAGCAGTACCGGGACAGGGAAGGGCAACCAGGCTCCGCTT. Translating gives CASSTGTGKGNQAPL. The full-length CDR3 reads as CASSTGTGKGNQAPLF.

A word on this clone: Mouse gene names and germline throughout. The read terminates 1 residue before the CDR3 end, so the remaining end is supplied by the germline J gene. The V gene is TRBV13-1, the J gene TRBJ1-2; weak D call: TRBD1 (6 bases). V was trimmed by 7 bases and J by 0 bases, leaving 16 bases between them. CDR1 and CDR2 from the germline V gene are NSHNY and SYGAGN. The CDR3 contains 15 residues. The sequenced CDR3 bases are TGTGCCAGCGGTGGTCCGGGACAAACAAACTCCGACTACACC. As protein: CASGGPGQTNSDYT. The full CDR3 is CASGGPGQTNSDYTF.

The sample holds a few counts of this clone. Gene labels here are mouse ones. Other DNA sequences in the same sample also yield this CDR3. The part of the CDR3 DNA that was read is TGTGCCAGCAGTCCAGGGGGCCAAAACACCTTGTAC. This gives the protein CASSPGGQNTLY. The CDR3 reads in full as CASSPGGQNTLYF. J is TRBJ2-4 and V is TRBV26; 8 bases map to TRBD1. The CDR3 extends 1 residue past the end of the read, so its final part is completed from the germline J gene. CDR1 KGHPV and CDR2 FQNQEV come from the germline V gene (reference sequence). V lost 4 bases and J lost 3; bases outside the gene matches: 0. The length of the CDR3 is 13 residues.

Note on this clone: All gene names here are mouse names. The CDR3 goes on 1 residue after the read ends, and that part is filled in from the germline J gene. The rearrangement uses TRBV26 and TRBJ2-4; the D gene is possibly TRBD1 (6 bases). The length of the CDR3 is 14 residues. Germline V lookup: CDR1 KGHPV, CDR2 FQNQEV (reference sequence). V lost 6 bases to trimming and J lost 0 bases, with 10 bases between them. The CDR3 bases that were read are TGTGCCAGCAGCCTCAGGGGTAGTCAAAACACCTTGTAC. Translated, it gives CASSLRGSQNTLY. The CDR3, in full, reads CASSLRGSQNTLYF.